The clone carrying this T cell receptor (beta chain) has only a few counts. Its antigen is as yet unknown. The data belong to a study of identical twins. V was clipped by 7 bases and J by 0 bases, with 9 bases between them. Germline V gene lookup returns CDR1 SNHLY and CDR2 FYNNEI. This CDR3 contains 14 residues. Findings of the study overall: Beta clonotypes that were abundant in cord blood contained fewer insertions, a pattern absent from memory repertoires.

TCRdb re-derived calls from the 5' RACE reads in MiXCR, one entry per CDR3 protein. The table has around 500,000 distinct CDR3 sequences, about 14% seen once. These data also featured in a second study, about yellow fever vaccine responses in identical twins.

The clonotype was recovered from a woman aged 18-29 years in good health. This chain uses TRBV2 with TRBJ2-2; TRBD2 is a possible D gene (6 bases). Source material: CD4+ T cells sorted from blood. CDR3 amino acids: CASMRGTNTGELFF. Here the CDR3 DNA reads TGTGCCAGCATGCGGGGCACGAACACCGGGGAGCTGTTTTTT.